This TCR beta chain was retrieved from a study of OX40 agonist ivuxolimab in advanced cancers. From germline, CDR1 is WSHSY and CDR2 SAAADI. V shed 0 bases, J shed 6 bases, and the junction held 9 bases outside the gene matches. The CDR3 is 17 residues long. TCRdb keeps only in-frame clones here, not all; method: immunoSEQ multiplex PCR. The table lists around 60,000 clones, roughly three quarters of them singletons. Baseline, cycle 4 day 1, and cycle 7 day 1 were the blood sampling points. Sequenced material: CD4+ or CD8+ T cells sorted from blood, taken in a trial of the OX40 agonist ivuxolimab. This chain links TRBV10-2 with TRBJ2-2; 8 bases are a match to TRBD1. This sequence was found in an adult with an advanced solid tumor such as melanoma, head and neck, liver or kidney cancer. CDR3 sequence: CASSESFQGAFSGELFF. In DNA form, the CDR3 reads TGCGCCAGCAGTGAGTCGTTCCAGGGGGCCTTTTCCGGGGAGCTGTTTTTT.